This T cell receptor beta chain was retrieved from a study of blood T cell repertoires in COVID-19 (dated by TCRdb to 2018 to 2021). Looking at the study overall: Samples from collaborators originated in the United States, Italy and Spain and spanned both the acute and convalescent phases of COVID-19. The material from the prospective study consisted of cDNA or gDNA derived from T cells, B-cell-depleted T cells, or PBMCs. Subjects who had been exposed to COVID-19, were actively infected with it, or had recovered from it provided the deeply sampled blood TCRbeta repertoires that made up the dataset. The repertoires were made available in a free public database intended to serve as a resource for research on the immune response to SARS-CoV-2. The samples were drawn from two sources: the first 160 participants of the ongoing ImmuneRACE study, and 1,000 to 1,500 subjects contributed by 6 global collaborators. Nearly every sample came with metadata listing a de-identified subject ID, COVID-19 status, age in years and sex. Where HLA class I and class II types were available, the types were taken from metadata supplied by the sample provider, not from assay-based typing. The full study reports these points: Clinical and demographic metadata were provided uncurated, with the amount varying by source and participant.

The germline V gene specifies SGHRS as CDR1 and YFSETQ as CDR2. The CDR3 contains 13 residues, cysteine and phenylalanine counted. Only the CDR3 portion is preserved as DNA: 39 bases, with reading frame beginning at the first base. Trimming at the junction amounts to 0 bases on V and 3 bases on J, and the germline ends lie 6 bases apart. As to this clone: It lacks a known antigen. Base qualities are not recorded, but no much larger clone differs from it by a single base.

Enrolling through a virtual design, the prospective study's participants ranged in age from roughly 18 to 95 years and lived across 24 United States geographic areas. In the prospective study, cohorts were assigned on the basis of participant-reported clinical history obtained from a screening survey and a study questionnaire. Recovered participants in ImmuneRACE Cohort 3 were defined as having two consecutive negative NP/OP PCR tests, clearance from a healthcare professional, or resolution of symptoms. Each participant in the prospective study had whole blood, serum and a nasopharyngeal or oropharyngeal swab collected by mobile phlebotomists. Prospective study participants could optionally give additional blood draws and questionnaires over a roughly 2-month period. Blood samples from the prospective study were shipped frozen or at room temperature prior to DNA extraction. TCRbeta CDR3 regions were amplified from genomic DNA using the immunoSEQ Assay, a bias-controlled multiplex PCR. Per the authors' processing: The number of nucleated cells in each sample was estimated from the amplification of reference gene primers within the assay. To quantify the absolute abundance of each unique TCRbeta CDR3 rearrangement, sequence reads were collapsed and filtered. For each sample, productive Simpson clonality was calculated as the square root of Simpson's diversity index over productive rearrangements. The table comes from immuneACCESS by way of TCRdb, which keeps in-frame sequences with V and J called. Part of the clones is missing from these tables; in studies checked, under half for an unresolved V gene and the rest for unknown reasons. Clone size and V and J calls were adopted from that table, with D and trimming inferred from the DNA. For this sample the table gives hundreds of thousands of clones, of which roughly nine tenths were detected only once. Of the sample, around 3% is held by the ten largest clones.

The sequence is built from TRBV5-1 and TRBJ1-2, with no confidently assigned D gene. Material for sequencing was PBMCs or T cells enriched from blood (not recorded which). This TCR was sampled from a woman in her fifties or sixties who had recovered from COVID-19. The CDR3 region has the sequence CASSLDGDYGYTF. The nucleotide sequence is given as TGCGCCAGCAGCTTGGACGGGGACTATGGCTACACCTTC.